This entry concerns a single T cell receptor (beta chain). The target antigen is unknown. The data derive from a study of vaccination effects on CD4 cells after COVID-19. Study-level results: Cross-reactivity with common cold coronaviruses was shown by only 1 of 255 vaccine-induced clones in healthy vaccinees.

Per germline, CDR1 SQVTM and CDR2 ANQGSEA. The CDR3 totals 13 residues. V lost 6 bases, J lost 6 bases, and 15 bases lay in between. ViraFEST expansion of antigen-specific CD4+ T cells with viral peptide pools preceded sequencing. Culturing for more than 9 days preceded CD4+ T cell isolation. Vaccine recipients lacked prior SARS-CoV-2 infection and had negative nucleocapsid antibodies. Cultures had half their medium replaced with IL-2 medium on days 3 and 7. Assay used: immunoSEQ multiplex PCR; TCRdb lists only in-frame clones, some missing. This sample has approximately 22,000 clones, with 73% found just once.

The sample was CD4+ T cells from PBMCs cultured with HCoV-229E spike peptides, taken before COVID-19 vaccination. The chain recombines TRBV29-1 with TRBJ2-1; D possibly corresponds to TRBD2 (6 bases). The sequence derives from a human donor who received a COVID-19 vaccine. The CDR3 spells CSVGGTGGNEQFF. CDR3 bases: TGCAGCGTGGGAGGAACTGGTGGCAATGAGCAGTTCTTC.